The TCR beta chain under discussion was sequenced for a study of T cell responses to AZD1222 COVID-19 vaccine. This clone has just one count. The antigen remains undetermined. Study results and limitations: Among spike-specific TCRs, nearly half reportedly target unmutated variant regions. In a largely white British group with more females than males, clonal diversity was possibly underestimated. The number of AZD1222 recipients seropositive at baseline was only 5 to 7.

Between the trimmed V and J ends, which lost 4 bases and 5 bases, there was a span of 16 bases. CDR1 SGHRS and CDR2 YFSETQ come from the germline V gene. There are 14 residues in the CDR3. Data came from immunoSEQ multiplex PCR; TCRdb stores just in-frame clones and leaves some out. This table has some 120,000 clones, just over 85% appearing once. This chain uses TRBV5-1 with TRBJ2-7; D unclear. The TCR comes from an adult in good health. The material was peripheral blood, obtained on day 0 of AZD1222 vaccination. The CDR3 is CASSLVRHANEQYF. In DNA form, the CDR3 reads TGCGCCAGCAGCCTTGTCCGACACGCAAACGAGCAGTACTTC.